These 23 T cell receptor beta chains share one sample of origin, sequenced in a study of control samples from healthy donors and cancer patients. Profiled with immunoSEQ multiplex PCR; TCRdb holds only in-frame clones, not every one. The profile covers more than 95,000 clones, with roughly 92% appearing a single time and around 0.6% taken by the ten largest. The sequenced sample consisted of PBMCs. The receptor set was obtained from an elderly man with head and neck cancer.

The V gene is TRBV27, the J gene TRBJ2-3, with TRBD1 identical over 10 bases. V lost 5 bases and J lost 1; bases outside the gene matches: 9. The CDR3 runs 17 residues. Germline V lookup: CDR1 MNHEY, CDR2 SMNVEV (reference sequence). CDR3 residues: CASSLPGGTGGTDTQYF. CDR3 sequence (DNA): TGTGCCAGCAGTCTCCCGGGGGGGACAGGGGGCACAGATACGCAGTATTTT.

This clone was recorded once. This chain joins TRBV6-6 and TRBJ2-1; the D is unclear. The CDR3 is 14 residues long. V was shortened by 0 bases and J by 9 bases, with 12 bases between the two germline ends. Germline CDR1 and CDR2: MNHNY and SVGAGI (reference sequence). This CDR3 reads CASSYSNAQAEQFF. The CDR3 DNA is TGTGCCAGCAGTTACTCGAATGCCCAAGCTGAGCAGTTCTTC.

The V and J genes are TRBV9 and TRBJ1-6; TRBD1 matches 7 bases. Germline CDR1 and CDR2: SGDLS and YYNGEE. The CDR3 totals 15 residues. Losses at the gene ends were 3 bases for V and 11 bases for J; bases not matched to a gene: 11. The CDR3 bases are TGTGCCAGCAGCGAGGGACAGAACTTAGGGACACCCCTCCACTTT. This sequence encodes CASSEGQNLGTPLHF. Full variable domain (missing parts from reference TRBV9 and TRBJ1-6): DSGVTQTPKHLITATGQRVTLRCSPRSGDLSVYWYQQSLDQGLQFLIQYYNGEERAKGNILERFSAQQFPDLHSELNLSSLELGDSALYFCASSEGQNLGTPLHFGNGTRLTVT.

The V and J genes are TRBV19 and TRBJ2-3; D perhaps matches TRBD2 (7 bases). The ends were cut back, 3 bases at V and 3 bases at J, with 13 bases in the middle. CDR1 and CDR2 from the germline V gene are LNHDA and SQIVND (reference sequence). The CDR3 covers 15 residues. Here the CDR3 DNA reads TGTGCCAGTAGTATTTGGGGGGGCCAGACAGATACGCAGTATTTT. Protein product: CASSIWGGQTDTQYF.

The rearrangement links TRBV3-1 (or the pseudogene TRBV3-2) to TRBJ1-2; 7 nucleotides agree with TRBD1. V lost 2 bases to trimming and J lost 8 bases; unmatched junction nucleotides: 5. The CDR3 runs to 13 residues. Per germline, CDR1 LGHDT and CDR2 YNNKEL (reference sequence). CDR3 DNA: TGTGCCAGCAGCCAAACAGGGGTAAGGGGCTACACCTTC. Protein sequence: CASSQTGVRGYTF.

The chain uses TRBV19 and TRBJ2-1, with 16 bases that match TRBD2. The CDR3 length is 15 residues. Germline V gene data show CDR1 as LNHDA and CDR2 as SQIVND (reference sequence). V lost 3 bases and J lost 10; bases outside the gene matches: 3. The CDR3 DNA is TGTGCCAGTAGTATTGGGACTAGCGGGAGGGCCGAGCAGTTCTTC. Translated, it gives CASSIGTSGRAEQFF.

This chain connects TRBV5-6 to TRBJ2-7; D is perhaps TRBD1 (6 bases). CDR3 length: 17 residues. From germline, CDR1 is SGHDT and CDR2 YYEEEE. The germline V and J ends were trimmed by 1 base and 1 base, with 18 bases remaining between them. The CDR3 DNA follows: TGTGCCAGCAGCTTGTGGACAGTTTACCTTATTTCCTACGAGCAGTACTTC. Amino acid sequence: CASSLWTVYLISYEQYF. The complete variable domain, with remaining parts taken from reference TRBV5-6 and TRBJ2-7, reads DAGVTQSPTHLIKTRGQQVTLRCSPKSGHDTVSWYQQALGQGPQFIFQYYEEEERQRGNFPDRFSGHQFPNYSSELNVNALLLGDSALYLCASSLWTVYLISYEQYFGPGTRLTVT.

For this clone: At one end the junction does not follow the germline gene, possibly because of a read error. The CDR3: CASGLEGALSF. DNA of the CDR3: TGTGCTAGTGGTTTGGAGGGGGCTCTATCCTTC. The chain recombines TRBV12-5 with TRBJ2-7, with 7 bases matching TRBD1. The CDR3 runs to 11 residues. Germline values: CDR1 LGHNT, CDR2 FRNRAP.

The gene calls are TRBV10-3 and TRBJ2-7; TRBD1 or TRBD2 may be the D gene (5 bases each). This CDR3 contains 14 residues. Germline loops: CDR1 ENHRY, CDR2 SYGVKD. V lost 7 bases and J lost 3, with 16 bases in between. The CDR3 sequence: CAITHTRTSYEQYF. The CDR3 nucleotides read TGTGCCATCACTCACACTAGGACAAGCTACGAGCAGTACTTC.

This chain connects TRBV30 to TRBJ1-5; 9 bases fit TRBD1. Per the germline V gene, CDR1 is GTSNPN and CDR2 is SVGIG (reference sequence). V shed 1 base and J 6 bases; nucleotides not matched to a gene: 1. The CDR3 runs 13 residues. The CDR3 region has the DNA TGTGCCTGGAGTGGACAGGGGGGTCAGCCCCAGCATTTT. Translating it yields CAWSGQGGQPQHF.

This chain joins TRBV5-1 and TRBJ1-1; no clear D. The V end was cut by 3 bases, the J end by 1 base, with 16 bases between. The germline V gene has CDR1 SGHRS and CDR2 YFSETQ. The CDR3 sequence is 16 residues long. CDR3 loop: CASSSGRTGSNTEAFF. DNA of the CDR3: TGCGCCAGCAGCTCAGGACGGACCGGATCGAACACTGAAGCTTTCTTT.

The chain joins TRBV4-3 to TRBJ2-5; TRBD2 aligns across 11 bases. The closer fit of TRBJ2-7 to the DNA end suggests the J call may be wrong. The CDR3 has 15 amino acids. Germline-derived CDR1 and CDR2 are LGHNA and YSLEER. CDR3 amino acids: CASSQRSGRGYEQYF. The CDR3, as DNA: TGCGCCAGCAGCCAACGTAGCGGGAGGGGCTACGAGCAGTACTTC.

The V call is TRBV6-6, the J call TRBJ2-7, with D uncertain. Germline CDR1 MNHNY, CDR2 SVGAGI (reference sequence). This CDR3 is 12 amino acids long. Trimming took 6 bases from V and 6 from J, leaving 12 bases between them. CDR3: CASSPQFGEQYF. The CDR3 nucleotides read TGTGCCAGCAGCCCCCAATTCGGCGAGCAGTACTTC.

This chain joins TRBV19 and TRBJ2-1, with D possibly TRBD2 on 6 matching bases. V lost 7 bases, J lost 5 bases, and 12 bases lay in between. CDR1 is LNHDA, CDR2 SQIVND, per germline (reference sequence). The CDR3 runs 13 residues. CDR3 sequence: CASINPGDNEQFF. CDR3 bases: TGTGCCAGTATCAATCCGGGGGACAATGAGCAGTTCTTC.

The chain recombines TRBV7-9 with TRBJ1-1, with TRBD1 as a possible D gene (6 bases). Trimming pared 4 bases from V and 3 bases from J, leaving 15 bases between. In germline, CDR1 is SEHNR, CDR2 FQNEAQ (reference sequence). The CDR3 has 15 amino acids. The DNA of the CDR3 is TGTGCCAGCAGCTACGTTGGGGGCGCCGACACTGAAGCTTTCTTT. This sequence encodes CASSYVGGADTEAFF.

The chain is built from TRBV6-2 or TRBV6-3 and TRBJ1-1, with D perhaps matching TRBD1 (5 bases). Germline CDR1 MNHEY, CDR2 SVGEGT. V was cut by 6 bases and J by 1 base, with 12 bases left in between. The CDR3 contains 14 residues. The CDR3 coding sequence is TGTGCCAGCAGCCCGGACATCTGGAACACTGAAGCTTTCTTT. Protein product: CASSPDIWNTEAFF.

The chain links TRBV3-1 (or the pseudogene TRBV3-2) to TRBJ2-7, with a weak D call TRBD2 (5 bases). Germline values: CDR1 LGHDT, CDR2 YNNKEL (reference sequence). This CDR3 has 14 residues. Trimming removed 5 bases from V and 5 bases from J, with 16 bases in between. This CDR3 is CASSSAGIVNEQYF. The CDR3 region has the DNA TGTGCCAGCAGCTCCGCCGGGATAGTCAACGAGCAGTACTTC.

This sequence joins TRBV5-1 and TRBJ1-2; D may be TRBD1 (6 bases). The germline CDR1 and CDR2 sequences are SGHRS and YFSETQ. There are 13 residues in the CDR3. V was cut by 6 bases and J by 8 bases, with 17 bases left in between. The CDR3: CASNTRGAEGYTF. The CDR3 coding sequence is TGCGCCAGCAACACGAGGGGGGCGGAAGGCTACACCTTC.

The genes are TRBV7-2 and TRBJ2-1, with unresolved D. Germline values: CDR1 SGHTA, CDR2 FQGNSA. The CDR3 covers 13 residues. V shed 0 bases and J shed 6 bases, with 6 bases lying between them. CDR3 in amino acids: CASSLAGLNEQFF. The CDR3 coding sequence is TGTGCCAGCAGCTTAGCCGGCCTCAATGAGCAGTTCTTC.

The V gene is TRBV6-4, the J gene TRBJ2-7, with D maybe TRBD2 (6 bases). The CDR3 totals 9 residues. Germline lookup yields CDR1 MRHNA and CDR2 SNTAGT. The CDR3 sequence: CARKEGQYF. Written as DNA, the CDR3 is TGTGCGAGGAAGGAGGGACAGTACTTC.

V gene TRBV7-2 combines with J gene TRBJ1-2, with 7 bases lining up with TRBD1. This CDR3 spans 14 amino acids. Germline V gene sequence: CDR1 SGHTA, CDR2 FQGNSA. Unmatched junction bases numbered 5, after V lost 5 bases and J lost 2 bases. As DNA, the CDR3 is TGTGCCAGCAGCGAAGAGGGGGCAAACTATGGCTACACCTTC. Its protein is CASSEEGANYGYTF. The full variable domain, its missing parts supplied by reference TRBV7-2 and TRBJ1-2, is GAGVSQSPSNKVTEKGKDVELRCDPISGHTALYWYRQSLGQGLEFLIYFQGNSAPDKSGLPSDRFSAERTGGSVSTLTIQRTQQEDSAVYLCASSEEGANYGYTFGSGTRLTVV.

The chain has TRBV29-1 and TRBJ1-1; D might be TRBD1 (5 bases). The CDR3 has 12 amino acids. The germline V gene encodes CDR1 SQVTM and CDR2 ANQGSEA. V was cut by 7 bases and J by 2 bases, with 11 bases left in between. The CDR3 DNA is TGCAGCGGGGGCCAAGATAACACTGAAGCTTTCTTT. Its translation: CSGGQDNTEAFF.

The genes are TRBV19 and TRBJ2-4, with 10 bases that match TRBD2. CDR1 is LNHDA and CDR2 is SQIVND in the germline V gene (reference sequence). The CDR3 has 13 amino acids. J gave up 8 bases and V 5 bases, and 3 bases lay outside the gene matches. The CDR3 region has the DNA TGTGCCAGTAGTGGAGCGGGAGGGCACATTCAGTACTTC. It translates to CASSGAGGHIQYF.